Listed here are 10 T cell receptor beta chains from one sample, sequenced in a study of cytomegalovirus exposure and HLA in healthy donors. This PCR relied on a set of 60 Vbeta primers and 13 Jbeta primers. TCRdb keeps only in-frame clones here, not all; method: immunoSEQ multiplex PCR. The table lists 200,000 or so clones. Specimen: PBMCs. These receptors were obtained from a boy younger than 18 in good health and CMV-seronegative.

V usage is TRBV28 and J usage is TRBJ2-7, with D possibly being TRBD2 (6 bases). Per germline, CDR1 MDHEN and CDR2 SYDVKM. The CDR3 contains 17 residues. V was clipped by 2 bases and J by 2 bases, with 19 bases between them. In nucleotides, the CDR3 is TGTGCCAGCAGTTTACGGATTAGGCGGGGATTAACCTACGAGCAGTACTTC. Translated: CASSLRIRRGLTYEQYF.

The V call is TRBV4-3, the J call TRBJ2-2; 7 nucleotides agree with TRBD1. Germline-derived CDR1 and CDR2 are LGHNA and YSLEER. The CDR3 spans 16 residues. V was clipped by 0 bases and J by 5 bases; unmatched bases: 6. CDR3 bases: TGCGCCAGCAGCCAAGACATCGGCAGGGGGACCGGGGAGCTGTTTTTT. Translation gives CASSQDIGRGTGELFF.

The chain uses TRBV5-6 and TRBJ2-5; possibly TRBD1 for D (6 bases). The CDR3 has 16 residues. Germline CDR1 and CDR2: SGHDT and YYEEEE. V lost 0 bases to trimming and J lost 4 bases, with 16 bases between them. DNA of the CDR3: TGTGCCAGCAGCTTGGTGGGGGCGGCCTTGGGAGAGACCCAGTACTTC. Its translation: CASSLVGAALGETQYF.

V and J are TRBV4-1 and TRBJ1-6; TRBD1 aligns across 9 bases. Germline CDR1 reads MGHRA; CDR2 reads YSYEKL. Trimming cost V 6 bases and J 9 bases; bases outside gene matches: 12. The CDR3 has 16 amino acids. The CDR3 reads CASSPDGQGFGSPLHF. Written as DNA, the CDR3 is TGCGCCAGCAGTCCGGATGGACAGGGGTTCGGTTCACCCCTCCACTTT.

The V and J genes are TRBV9 and TRBJ2-3; a weak D match, TRBD2 (5 bases). The CDR3 length is 15 residues. V lost 1 base, J lost 3 bases, and 12 bases lay in between. Germline-derived CDR1 and CDR2 are SGDLS and YYNGEE. The CDR3: CASSVRSSLTDTQYF. DNA of the CDR3: TGTGCCAGCAGCGTAAGGTCTAGCCTGACAGATACGCAGTATTTT. Supplemented by reference TRBV9 and TRBJ2-3, the full variable domain reads DSGVTQTPKHLITATGQRVTLRCSPRSGDLSVYWYQQSLDQGLQFLIQYYNGEERAKGNILERFSAQQFPDLHSELNLSSLELGDSALYFCASSVRSSLTDTQYFGPGTRLTVL.

CDR3 sequence reads: CASSPTMTSGVGNIQYF. Here the CDR3 DNA reads TGCGCCAGCAGCCCAACGATGACTAGCGGGGTGGGGAACATTCAGTACTTC. The chain employs TRBV4-3 and TRBJ2-4; 11 bases are a match to TRBD2. The CDR3 extends over 17 amino acids. CDR1 is LGHNA, CDR2 YSLEER, per germline. Unmatched junction bases numbered 12, after V lost 4 bases and J lost 7 bases.

The V and J genes are TRBV29-1 and TRBJ2-7, with TRBD1 matching over 8 bases. The V gene end was trimmed by 4 bases and the J gene end by 5 bases; junction bases not matched to a gene: 10. CDR3 size: 14 residues. Per germline, CDR1 SQVTM and CDR2 ANQGSEA. CDR3 sequence reads: CSVGGTGTPHEQYF. For the CDR3, the DNA is TGCAGCGTTGGGGGGACAGGCACACCCCACGAGCAGTACTTC.

The genes are TRBV15 and TRBJ2-5; TRBD1 matches 9 bases. The CDR3 sequence is 22 residues long. Germline trimming cut 0 bases from V and 4 bases from J; bases unmatched to any gene: 24. Per germline, CDR1 LNHNV and CDR2 YYDKDF (reference sequence). DNA for the CDR3: TGTGCCACCAGCAGAGATAGGCTTCGGACAGGGGAGTTTCGCTTTGCCCGAGAGACCCAGTACTTC. Protein: CATSRDRLRTGEFRFARETQYF. Full variable domain (missing parts from reference TRBV15 and TRBJ2-5): DAMVIQNPRYQVTQFGKPVTLSCSQTLNHNVMYWYQQKSSQAPKLLFHYYDKDFNNEADTPDNFQSRRPNTSFCFLDIRSPGLGDTAMYLCATSRDRLRTGEFRFARETQYFGPGTRLLVL.

The chain carries TRBV5-4 and TRBJ2-7, with TRBD2 matching over 7 bases. CDR1 and CDR2 (germline): SGHNT, YYREEE (reference sequence). The CDR3 runs 16 residues. Trimming cost V 4 bases and J 2 bases; bases outside gene matches: 12. As DNA, the CDR3 is TGTGCCAGCAGCGGTACGGTGAGCGGGGCCCCCTACGAGCAGTACTTC. Translation gives CASSGTVSGAPYEQYF.

This chain connects TRBV5-1 to TRBJ2-3, with D possibly matching TRBD1 (6 bases). Trimming took off 5 bases at V and 2 bases at J, with 9 bases between the two ends. The CDR3 loop spans 13 amino acids. Germline V gives CDR1 SGHRS, CDR2 YFSETQ. CDR3 region: CASRRTVTDTQYF. As DNA, the CDR3 is TGCGCCAGCAGACGGACAGTCACAGATACGCAGTATTTT.